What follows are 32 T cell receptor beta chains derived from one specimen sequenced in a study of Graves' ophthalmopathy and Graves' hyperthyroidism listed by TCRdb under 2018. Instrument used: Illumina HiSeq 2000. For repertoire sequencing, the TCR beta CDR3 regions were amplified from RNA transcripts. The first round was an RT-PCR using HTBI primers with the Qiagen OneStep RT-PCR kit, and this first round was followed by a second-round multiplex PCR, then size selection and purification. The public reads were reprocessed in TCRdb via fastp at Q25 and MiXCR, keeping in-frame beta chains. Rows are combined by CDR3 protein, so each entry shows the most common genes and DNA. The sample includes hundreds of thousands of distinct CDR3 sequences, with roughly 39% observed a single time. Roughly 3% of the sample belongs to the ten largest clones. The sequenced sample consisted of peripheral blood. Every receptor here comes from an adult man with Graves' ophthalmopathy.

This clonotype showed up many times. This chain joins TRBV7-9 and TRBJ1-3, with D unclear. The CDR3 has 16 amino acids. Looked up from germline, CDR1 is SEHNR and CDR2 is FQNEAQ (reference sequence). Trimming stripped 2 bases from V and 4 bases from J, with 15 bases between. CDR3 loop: CASSLISISMGNTIYF. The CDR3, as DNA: TGTGCCAGCAGCTTAATCTCGATTAGCATGGGAAACACCATATATTTT.

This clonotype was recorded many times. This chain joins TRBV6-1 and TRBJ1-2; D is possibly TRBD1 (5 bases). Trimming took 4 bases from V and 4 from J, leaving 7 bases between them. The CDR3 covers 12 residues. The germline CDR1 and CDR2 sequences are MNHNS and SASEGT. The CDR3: CASSGRGYGYTF. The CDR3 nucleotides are TGTGCCAGCAGTGGAAGGGGCTATGGCTACACCTTC.

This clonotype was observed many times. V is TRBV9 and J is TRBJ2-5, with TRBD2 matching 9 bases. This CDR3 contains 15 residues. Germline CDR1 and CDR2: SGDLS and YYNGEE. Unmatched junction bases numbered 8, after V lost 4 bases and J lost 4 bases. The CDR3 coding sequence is TGTGCCAGCAGCAGCGGGGGCGGGGGGGCAGAGACCCAGTACTTC. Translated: CASSSGGGGAETQYF.

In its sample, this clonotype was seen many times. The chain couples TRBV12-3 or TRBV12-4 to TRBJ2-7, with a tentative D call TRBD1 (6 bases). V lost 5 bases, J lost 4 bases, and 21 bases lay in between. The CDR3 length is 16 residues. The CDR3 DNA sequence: TGTGCCAGCAGTCGTCTGGACAGCAAGAAGAGGTACGAGCAGTACTTC. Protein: CASSRLDSKKRYEQYF.

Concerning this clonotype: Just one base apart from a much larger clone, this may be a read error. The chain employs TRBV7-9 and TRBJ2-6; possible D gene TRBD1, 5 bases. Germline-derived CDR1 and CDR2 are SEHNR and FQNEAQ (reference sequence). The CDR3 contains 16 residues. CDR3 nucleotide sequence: TGTGCCAGCAGTTCCAGGGCAGACGCTGGGGCCGACGTCCTGACTTTC. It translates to CASSSRADAGADVLTF.

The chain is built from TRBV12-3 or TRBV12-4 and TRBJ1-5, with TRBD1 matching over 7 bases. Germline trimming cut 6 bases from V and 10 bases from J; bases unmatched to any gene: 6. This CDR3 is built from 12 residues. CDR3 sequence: CASSQQGYPQHF. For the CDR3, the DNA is TGTGCCAGCAGCCAACAGGGGTACCCCCAGCATTTT.

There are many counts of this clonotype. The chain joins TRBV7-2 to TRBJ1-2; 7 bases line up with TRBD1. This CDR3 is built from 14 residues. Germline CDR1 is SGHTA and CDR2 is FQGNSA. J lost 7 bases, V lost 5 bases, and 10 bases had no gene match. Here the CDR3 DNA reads TGTGCCAGCAGCCCAGGGGGACAGCAGGGTGGCTACACCTTC. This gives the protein CASSPGGQQGGYTF.

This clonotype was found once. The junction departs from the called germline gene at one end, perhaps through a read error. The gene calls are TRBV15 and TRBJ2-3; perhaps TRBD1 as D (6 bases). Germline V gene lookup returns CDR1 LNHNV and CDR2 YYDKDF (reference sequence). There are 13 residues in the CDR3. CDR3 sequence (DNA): TGTGCCACCAGCAGGGACAGAACAGATACGCAGAATTTT. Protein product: CATSRDRTDTQNF.

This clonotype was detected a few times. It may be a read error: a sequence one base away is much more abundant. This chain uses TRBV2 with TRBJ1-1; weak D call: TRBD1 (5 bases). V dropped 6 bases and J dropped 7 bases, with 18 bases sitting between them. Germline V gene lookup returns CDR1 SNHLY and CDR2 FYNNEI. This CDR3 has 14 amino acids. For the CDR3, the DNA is TGTGCCAGCAGGGGGCTCCTGCTGACCGTTGAAGCTTTCTTT. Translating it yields CASRGLLLTVEAFF.

The CDR3 DNA reads as TGCAGCTTGAAACAGGGGGCCTACGAGCAGTACTTC. It codes for CSLKQGAYEQYF. The chain links TRBV29-1 to TRBJ2-7, with 8 nucleotides matching TRBD1. With 8 bases clipped from V and 2 bases from J, the junction kept 5 bases outside the gene matches. The CDR3 totals 12 residues. Germline V gene sequence: CDR1 SQVTM, CDR2 ANQGSEA.

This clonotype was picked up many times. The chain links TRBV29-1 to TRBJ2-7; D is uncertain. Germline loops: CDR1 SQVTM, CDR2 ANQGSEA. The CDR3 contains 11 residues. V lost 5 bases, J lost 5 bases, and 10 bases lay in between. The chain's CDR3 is CSVSVANEQYF. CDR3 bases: TGCAGCGTTTCCGTAGCAAACGAGCAGTACTTC.

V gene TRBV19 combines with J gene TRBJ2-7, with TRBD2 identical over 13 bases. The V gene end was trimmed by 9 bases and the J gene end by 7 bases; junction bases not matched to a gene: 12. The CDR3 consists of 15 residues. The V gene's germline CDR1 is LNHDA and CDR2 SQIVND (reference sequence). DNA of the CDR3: TGTGCCAGCAGCCCTGGGACTAGCGGGACCGGGGAGCAGTACTTC. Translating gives CASSPGTSGTGEQYF.

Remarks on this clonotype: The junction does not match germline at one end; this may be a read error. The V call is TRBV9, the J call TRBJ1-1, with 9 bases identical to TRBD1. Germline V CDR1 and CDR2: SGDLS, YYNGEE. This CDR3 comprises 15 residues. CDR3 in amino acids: CAGSPTGGMNTEAFF. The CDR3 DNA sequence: TGTGCCGGCAGCCCAACAGGGGGCATGAACACTGAAGCTTTCTTT.

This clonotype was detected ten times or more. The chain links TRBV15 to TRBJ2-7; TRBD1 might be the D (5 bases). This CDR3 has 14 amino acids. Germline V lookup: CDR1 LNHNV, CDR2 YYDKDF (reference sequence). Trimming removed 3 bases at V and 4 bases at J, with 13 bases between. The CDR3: CATSRAGQEYEQYF. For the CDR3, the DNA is TGTGCCACCAGCAGGGCAGGGCAGGAGTACGAGCAGTACTTC.

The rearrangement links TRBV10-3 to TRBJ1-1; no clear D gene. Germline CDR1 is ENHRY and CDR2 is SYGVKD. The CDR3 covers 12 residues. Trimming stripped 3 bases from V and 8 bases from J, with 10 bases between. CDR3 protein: CAISEGSLEAFF. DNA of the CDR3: TGTGCCATCAGTGAAGGCAGCTTAGAAGCTTTCTTT.

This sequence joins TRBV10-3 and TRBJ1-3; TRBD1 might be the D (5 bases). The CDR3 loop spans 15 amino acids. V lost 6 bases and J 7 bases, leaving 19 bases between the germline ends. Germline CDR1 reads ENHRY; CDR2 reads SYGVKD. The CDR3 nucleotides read TGTGCCATCAGGGGCCCCGCTTTGTCAGGGAACACCATATATTTT. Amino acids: CAIRGPALSGNTIYF.

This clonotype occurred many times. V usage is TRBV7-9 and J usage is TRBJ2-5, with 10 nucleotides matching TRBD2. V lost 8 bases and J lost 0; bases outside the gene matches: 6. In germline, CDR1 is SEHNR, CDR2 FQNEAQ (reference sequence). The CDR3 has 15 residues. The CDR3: CASGLLAGYQETQYF. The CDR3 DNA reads TGTGCCAGCGGGCTACTAGCGGGATACCAAGAGACCCAGTACTTC. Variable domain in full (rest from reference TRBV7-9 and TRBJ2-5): DTGVSQNPRHKITKRGQNVTFRCDPISEHNRLYWYRQTLGQGPEFLTYFQNEAQLEKSRLLSDRFSAERPKGSFSTLEIQRTEQGDSAMYLCASGLLAGYQETQYFGPGTRLLVL.

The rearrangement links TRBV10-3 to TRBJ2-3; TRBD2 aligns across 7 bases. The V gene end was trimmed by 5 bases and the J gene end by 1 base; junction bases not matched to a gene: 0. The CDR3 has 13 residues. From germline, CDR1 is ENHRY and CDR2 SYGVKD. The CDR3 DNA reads TGTGCCATCAGTCTAGCGGGCACAGATACGCAGTATTTT. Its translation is CAISLAGTDTQYF.

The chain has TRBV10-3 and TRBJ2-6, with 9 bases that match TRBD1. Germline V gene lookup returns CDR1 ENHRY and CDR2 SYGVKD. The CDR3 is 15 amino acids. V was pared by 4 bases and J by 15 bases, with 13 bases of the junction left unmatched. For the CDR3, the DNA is TGTGCCATCAGTGTCGGGGACAGGGAACAAGAGGACCTGACTTTC. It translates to CAISVGDREQEDLTF.

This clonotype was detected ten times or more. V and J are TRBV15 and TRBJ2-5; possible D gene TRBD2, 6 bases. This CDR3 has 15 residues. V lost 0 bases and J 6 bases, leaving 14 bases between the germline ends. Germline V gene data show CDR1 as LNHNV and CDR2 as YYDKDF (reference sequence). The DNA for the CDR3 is TGTGCCACCAGCAGAGAGAACGGGGGTTTCAAGACCCAGTACTTC. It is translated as CATSRENGGFKTQYF.

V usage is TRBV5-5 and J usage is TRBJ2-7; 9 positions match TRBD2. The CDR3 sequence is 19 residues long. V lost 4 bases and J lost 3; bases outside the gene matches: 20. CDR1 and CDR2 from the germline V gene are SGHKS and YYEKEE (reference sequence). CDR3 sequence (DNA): TGTGCCAGCAGCAACAGGGTTCGGGCTAGCGGGGTCTTTAACTACGAGCAGTACTTC. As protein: CASSNRVRASGVFNYEQYF.

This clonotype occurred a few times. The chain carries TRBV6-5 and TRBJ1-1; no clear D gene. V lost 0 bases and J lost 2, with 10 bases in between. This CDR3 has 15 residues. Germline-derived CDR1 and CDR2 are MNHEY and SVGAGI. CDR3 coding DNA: TGTGCCAGCAGTTACTCGAGCGGTAGCAACACTGAAGCTTTCTTT. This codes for CASSYSSGSNTEAFF.

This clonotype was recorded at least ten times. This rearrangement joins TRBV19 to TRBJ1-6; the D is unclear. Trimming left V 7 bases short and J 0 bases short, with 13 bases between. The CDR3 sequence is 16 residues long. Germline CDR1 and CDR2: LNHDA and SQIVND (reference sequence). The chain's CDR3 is CASTSSQVSYNSPLHF. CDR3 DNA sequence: TGTGCCAGTACCTCCTCGCAGGTCTCCTATAATTCACCCCTCCACTTT. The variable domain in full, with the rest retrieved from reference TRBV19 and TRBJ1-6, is DGGITQSPKYLFRKEGQNVTLSCEQNLNHDAMYWYRQDPGQGLRLIYYSQIVNDFQKGDIAEGYSVSREKKESFPLTVTSAQKNPTAFYLCASTSSQVSYNSPLHFGNGTRLTVT.

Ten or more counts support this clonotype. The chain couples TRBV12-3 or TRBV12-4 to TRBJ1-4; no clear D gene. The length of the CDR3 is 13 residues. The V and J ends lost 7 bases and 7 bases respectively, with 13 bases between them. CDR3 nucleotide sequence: TGTGCCAGCATTTCCGGGGTGGGTGAAAAACTGTTTTTT. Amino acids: CASISGVGEKLFF.

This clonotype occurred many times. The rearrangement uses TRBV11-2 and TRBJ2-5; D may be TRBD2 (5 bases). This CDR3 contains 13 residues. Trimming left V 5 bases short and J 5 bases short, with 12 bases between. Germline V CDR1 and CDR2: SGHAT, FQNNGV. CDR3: CASSGTSLETQYF. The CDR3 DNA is TGTGCCAGCAGCGGAACTAGTTTGGAGACCCAGTACTTC.

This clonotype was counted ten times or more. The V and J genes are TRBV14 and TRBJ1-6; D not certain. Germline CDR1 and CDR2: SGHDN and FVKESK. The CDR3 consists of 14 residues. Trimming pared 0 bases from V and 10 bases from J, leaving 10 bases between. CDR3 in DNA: TGTGCCAGCAGCCAAGAAGACATAAAGTCACCCCTCCACTTT. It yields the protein CASSQEDIKSPLHF.

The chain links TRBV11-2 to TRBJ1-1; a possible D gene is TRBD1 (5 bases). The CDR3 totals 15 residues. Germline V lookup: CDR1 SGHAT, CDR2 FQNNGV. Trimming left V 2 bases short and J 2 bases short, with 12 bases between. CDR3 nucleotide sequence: TGTGCCAGCAGCTTATTGGTGGGGGGAAACACTGAAGCTTTCTTT. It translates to CASSLLVGGNTEAFF.

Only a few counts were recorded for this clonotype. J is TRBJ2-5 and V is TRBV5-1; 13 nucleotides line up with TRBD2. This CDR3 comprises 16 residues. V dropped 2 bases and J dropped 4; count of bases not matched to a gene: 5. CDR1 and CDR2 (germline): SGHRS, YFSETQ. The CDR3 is CASSFGLAGVPETQYF. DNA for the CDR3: TGCGCCAGCAGCTTCGGACTAGCGGGAGTCCCAGAGACCCAGTACTTC.

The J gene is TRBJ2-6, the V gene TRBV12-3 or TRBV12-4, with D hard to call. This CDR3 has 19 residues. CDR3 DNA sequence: TGTGCTAGTGGTTTGGTTATGGGGTCAGAGAGCTCTGGGGCCAACGTCCTGACTTTC. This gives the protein CASGLVMGSESSGANVLTF.

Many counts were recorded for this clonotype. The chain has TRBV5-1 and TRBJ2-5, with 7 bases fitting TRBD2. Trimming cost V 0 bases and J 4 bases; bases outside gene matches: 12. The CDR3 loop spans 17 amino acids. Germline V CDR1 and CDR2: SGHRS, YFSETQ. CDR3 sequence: CASSLVGRGSIGETQYF. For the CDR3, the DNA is TGCGCCAGCAGCTTGGTGGGGCGCGGGAGTATCGGAGAGACCCAGTACTTC. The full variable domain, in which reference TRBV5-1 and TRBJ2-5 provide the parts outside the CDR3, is KAGVTQTPRYLIKTRGQQVTLSCSPISGHRSVSWYQQTPGQGLQFLFEYFSETQRNKGNFPGRFSGRQFSNSRSEMNVSTLELGDSALYLCASSLVGRGSIGETQYFGPGTRLLVL.

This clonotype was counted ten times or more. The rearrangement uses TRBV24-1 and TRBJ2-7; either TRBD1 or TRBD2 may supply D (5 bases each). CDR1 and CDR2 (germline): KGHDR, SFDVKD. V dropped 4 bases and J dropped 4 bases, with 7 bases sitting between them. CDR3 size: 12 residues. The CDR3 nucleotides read TGTGCCACCAGTGAGGGACCATACGAGCAGTACTTC. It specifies CATSEGPYEQYF.

The CDR3 DNA reads as TGTGCCAGTACCGTAGGACAGGGGGCCTATAATTCACCCCTCCACTTT. Its protein is CASTVGQGAYNSPLHF. The chain employs TRBV19 and TRBJ1-6; 10 nucleotides match TRBD1. With 7 bases clipped from V and 2 bases from J, the junction kept 5 bases outside the gene matches. Germline V CDR1 and CDR2: LNHDA, SQIVND (reference sequence). The CDR3 runs to 16 residues.